This T cell receptor (beta chain) was sequenced in a study of cytomegalovirus exposure and HLA in healthy donors. Both 60 Vbeta primers and 13 Jbeta primers went into the PCR. Original data processing: Per a later analysis, the number of unique TCR beta chains was around 80 million, of which about 11 million were shared. The data were produced by immunoSEQ multiplex PCR, yet TCRdb's version contains in-frame clones alone and is incomplete. From that table come the V and J calls and clone size; the DNA was used to work out D and trimming. Altogether 150,000 to 200,000 clones are present, 60% to 85% being singletons, with the ten largest covering 5.7%. CDR1 is MGHRA, CDR2 YSYEKL, per germline. The V end was cut by 4 bases, the J end by 2 bases, with 7 bases between. This CDR3 spans 13 amino acids. This clone was seen only once.

The rearrangement links TRBV4-1 to TRBJ2-3, with a weak D call TRBD1 (5 bases). What was sequenced was PBMCs. The TCR comes from a man aged 40-55 years in good health and CMV-seronegative. This chain's CDR3 is CASSRRVTDTQYF. Written as DNA, the CDR3 is TGCGCCAGCAGCCGCAGGGTCACAGATACGCAGTATTTT.